These 26 T cell receptor beta chains were all obtained from the same sample, sequenced in a study of glioma-infiltrating T cells after dendritic cell vaccination. Time point denoted: after dendritic cell vaccination, including at tumor progression/relapse. Measured with immunoSEQ multiplex PCR; TCRdb has only the in-frame clones, and not every one. Of around 83,000 clones listed, about 85% are singletons. Source: blood, taken after dendritic cell vaccination. Receptor source: a human donor with glioblastoma.

This clone was seen a few times. The chain has TRBV19 and TRBJ2-7; TRBD1 might be the D (6 bases). Trimming took off 4 bases at V and 1 base at J, with 11 bases between the two ends. Germline values: CDR1 LNHDA, CDR2 SQIVND (reference sequence). This CDR3 region has 14 residues. In DNA, the CDR3 is TGTGCCAGTAGTACACAGGGAGCGTCCTACGAGCAGTACTTC. It encodes CASSTQGASYEQYF.

Only a few counts were recorded for this clone. The chain employs TRBV7-8 and TRBJ2-7, with TRBD1 identical over 7 bases. The CDR3 consists of 14 residues. The ends lost 5 bases at V and 5 bases at J; junction bases unmatched: 9. CDR1 and CDR2 from the germline V gene are SGHVS and FQNEAQ. The DNA for the CDR3 is TGTGCCAGCAGCACCCGACAGGGCAGGGACGAGCAGTACTTC. Translation: CASSTRQGRDEQYF.

This clone appeared once. This chain joins TRBV9 and TRBJ2-7; possible D gene TRBD2, 7 bases. The CDR3 has 14 residues. The V gene's germline CDR1 is SGDLS and CDR2 YYNGEE. V lost 3 bases and J 3 bases, leaving 13 bases between the germline ends. CDR3 nucleotide sequence: TGTGCCAGCAGCGAGGGGGGAGGGTACTACGAGCAGTACTTC. Translating it yields CASSEGGGYYEQYF.

V gene TRBV13 combines with J gene TRBJ2-3; tentatively, D is TRBD1 (5 bases). Between the trimmed V and J ends, which lost 0 bases and 5 bases, there was a span of 12 bases. The CDR3 contains 15 residues. The germline V gene encodes CDR1 PRHDT and CDR2 FYEKMQ (reference sequence). CDR3 region: CASSLGGVLGDTQYF. DNA of the CDR3: TGTGCCAGCAGCTTAGGAGGGGTGCTCGGAGATACGCAGTATTTT.

The V call is TRBV6-1, the J call TRBJ1-2; TRBD1 aligns across 7 bases. The V segment lost 8 bases and the J segment 3 bases; nucleotides outside the gene matches: 9. CDR1 is MNHNS, CDR2 SASEGT, per germline. The CDR3 has 14 amino acids. DNA of the CDR3: TGTGCCAGCCTCATCTCGACAGGGCACTATGGCTACACCTTC. Protein sequence: CASLISTGHYGYTF.

V is TRBV5-1 and J is TRBJ2-6; TRBD2 matches at 8 bases. V lost 0 bases, J lost 0 bases, and 5 bases stayed unmatched. The CDR3 length is 18 residues. Germline V gene sequence: CDR1 SGHRS, CDR2 YFSETQ. CDR3 nucleotide sequence: TGCGCCAGCAGCTTGGAGGGACTAGTGTTCTCTGGGGCCAACGTCCTGACTTTC. Protein sequence: CASSLEGLVFSGANVLTF.

The V and J genes are TRBV28 and TRBJ2-6; D gene unclear. From germline, CDR1 is MDHEN and CDR2 SYDVKM. The germline V and J ends were trimmed by 11 bases and 0 bases, with 8 bases remaining between them. The CDR3 sequence is 13 residues long. The CDR3 loop reads CASRSSGANVLTF. CDR3 nucleotide sequence: TGTGCCTCCCGCAGCTCTGGGGCCAACGTCCTGACTTTC.

The chain links TRBV7-2 to TRBJ1-5; D may be TRBD1 (5 bases). CDR1 and CDR2 (germline): SGHTA, FQGNSA. With 2 bases removed from V and 0 bases from J, the gap between germline ends came to 17 bases. The CDR3 runs to 18 residues. The CDR3 region is CASSLRQKEGSSNQPQHF. The CDR3 region has the DNA TGTGCCAGCAGCTTAAGACAGAAGGAAGGATCTAGCAATCAGCCCCAGCATTTT.

This chain joins TRBV5-1 and TRBJ2-1; D might be TRBD2 (6 bases). The V gene lost 3 bases and the J gene lost 2 bases, with 12 bases spanning the gap. CDR1 and CDR2 from the germline V gene are SGHRS and YFSETQ. This CDR3 has 15 residues. This CDR3 reads CASSWGLQTYNEQFF. For the CDR3, the DNA is TGCGCCAGCAGCTGGGGACTGCAAACCTACAATGAGCAGTTCTTC.

This sequence joins TRBV28 and TRBJ1-3, with D maybe TRBD1 (6 bases). Germline V CDR1 and CDR2: MDHEN, SYDVKM. There are 15 residues in the CDR3. Trimming stripped 5 bases from V and 1 base from J, with 12 bases between. As DNA, the CDR3 is TGTGCCAGCAGTGGAACAGGGTATTCTGGAAACACCATATATTTT. Its protein product is CASSGTGYSGNTIYF.

The chain couples TRBV9 to TRBJ1-6; the match to TRBD1 covers 9 bases. Per the germline V gene, CDR1 is SGDLS and CDR2 is YYNGEE. V lost 4 bases and J lost 7; bases outside the gene matches: 6. The CDR3 length is 15 residues. DNA for the CDR3: TGTGCCAGCAGCTCCAACGGACAGGGGAATTCACCCCTCCACTTT. Its translation is CASSSNGQGNSPLHF.

The rearrangement joins TRBV18 to TRBJ1-1; D gene ambiguous. The germline gives CDR1 KGHSH, CDR2 LQKENI. There are 14 residues in the CDR3. The V end was cut by 1 base, the J end by 9 bases, with 15 bases between. This chain's CDR3 is CASSPLLSAAQAFF. The CDR3 coding sequence is TGTGCCAGCTCACCACTCTTATCTGCGGCGCAAGCTTTCTTT.

The rearrangement links TRBV18 to TRBJ2-7; possibly TRBD1 for D (5 bases). The CDR3 extends over 15 amino acids. Germline CDR1 is KGHSH and CDR2 is LQKENI. The V gene lost 2 bases and the J gene lost 4 bases, with 15 bases spanning the gap. CDR3 region: CASSPTRGGQYEQYF. DNA of the CDR3: TGTGCCAGCTCACCAACAAGGGGTGGTCAATACGAGCAGTACTTC.

The rearrangement uses TRBV27 and TRBJ2-2, with 11 bases identical to TRBD1. The V gene end was trimmed by 3 bases and the J gene end by 4 bases; junction bases not matched to a gene: 1. The CDR3 is 15 residues long. Per germline, CDR1 MNHEY and CDR2 SMNVEV (reference sequence). CDR3 DNA sequence: TGTGCCAGCAGTTTTGGGACAGGGGGCACCGGGGAGCTGTTTTTT. As protein: CASSFGTGGTGELFF.

The chain uses TRBV7-3 and TRBJ2-6; D is perhaps TRBD1 (6 bases). The CDR3 is 16 amino acids. Between the trimmed V and J ends, which lost 6 bases and 2 bases, there was a span of 14 bases. The germline CDR1 and CDR2 sequences are SGHTA and FQGTGA. CDR3 sequence (DNA): TGTGCCAGCAGTATCACCGGGACACCTGGGGCCAACGTCCTGACTTTC. Translating gives CASSITGTPGANVLTF.

The rearrangement joins TRBV7-2 to TRBJ2-3; 11 nucleotides align to TRBD2. The ends lost 5 bases at V and 0 bases at J; junction bases unmatched: 10. This CDR3 is built from 18 residues. CDR1 is SGHTA and CDR2 is FQGNSA in the germline V gene. The CDR3 DNA reads TGTGCCAGCAGCGTCACTAGCGGGAGTGCGGGGAGCACAGATACGCAGTATTTT. It specifies CASSVTSGSAGSTDTQYF.

This chain links TRBV7-9 with TRBJ2-1; TRBD1 might be the D (6 bases). CDR1 and CDR2 from the germline V gene are SEHNR and FQNEAQ (reference sequence). The V and J ends lost 0 bases and 13 bases respectively, with 16 bases between them. This CDR3 region has 14 residues. DNA of the CDR3: TGTGCCAGCAGCTTAGCGAGTATCAGGGGATTCCAGTTCTTC. Protein sequence: CASSLASIRGFQFF.

The chain carries TRBV7-3 and TRBJ2-2, with 8 bases aligning to TRBD2. V lost 2 bases to trimming and J lost 3 bases; unmatched junction nucleotides: 5. This CDR3 is 16 amino acids long. The V gene's germline CDR1 is SGHTA and CDR2 FQGTGA. Here the CDR3 DNA reads TGTGCCAGCAGCTTACGGAGCGGGGGATACACCGGGGAGCTGTTTTTT. As protein: CASSLRSGGYTGELFF.

The chain employs TRBV6-5 and TRBJ2-5; 7 bases are a match to TRBD1. The J call may be faulty, since TRBJ2-7 better matches the DNA end. The CDR3 contains 14 residues. CDR1 MNHEY and CDR2 SVGAGI come from the germline V gene. CDR3 sequence reads: CASSTRTGGYEQYF. The DNA for the CDR3 is TGTGCCAGCAGTACCAGGACAGGAGGCTACGAGCAGTACTTC.

V usage is TRBV11-3 and J usage is TRBJ1-3; 8 bases are a match to TRBD1. The CDR3 extends over 13 amino acids. CDR1 and CDR2 from the germline V gene are SGHNT and YENEEA. The trim removed 4 bases at V and 8 bases at J, leaving 4 bases unmatched. The CDR3 DNA sequence: TGTGCCAGCAGCTCCGACAGGGGTGACACCATATATTTT. It codes for CASSSDRGDTIYF.

V is TRBV18 and J is TRBJ2-1, with 11 bases fitting TRBD1. This CDR3 comprises 16 residues. The ends lost 5 bases at V and 7 bases at J; junction bases unmatched: 10. Germline CDR1 KGHSH, CDR2 LQKENI. CDR3 sequence (DNA): TGTGCCAGCTCAATAGTTATGGGACAGGGGGTGAATGAGCAGTTCTTC. It translates to CASSIVMGQGVNEQFF.

The rearrangement links TRBV9 to TRBJ2-7; 10 bases map to TRBD1. The CDR3 has 16 amino acids. Germline V gene lookup returns CDR1 SGDLS and CDR2 YYNGEE. Trimming removed 3 bases from V and 3 bases from J; junction bases left unmatched: 9. CDR3 region: CASSAQGTGVIYEQYF. In nucleotides, the CDR3 is TGTGCCAGCAGCGCACAGGGGACAGGGGTGATCTACGAGCAGTACTTC.

The chain carries TRBV9 and TRBJ2-2; 12 bases line up with TRBD2. Germline loops: CDR1 SGDLS, CDR2 YYNGEE. CDR3 size: 15 residues. After removal of 2 bases from V and 4 bases from J, the junction contained 0 bases not matched to a gene. The CDR3 DNA reads as TGTGCCAGCAGCGTGACTAGCGGGGGCACCGGGGAGCTGTTTTTT. Translation: CASSVTSGGTGELFF.

J is TRBJ1-1 and V is TRBV7-9; D gene ambiguous. Germline CDR1 is SEHNR and CDR2 is FQNEAQ (reference sequence). V was trimmed by 2 bases and J by 1 base, leaving 5 bases between them. This CDR3 contains 13 residues. In DNA form, the CDR3 reads TGTGCCAGCAGCTTAAGGAGGAACACTGAAGCTTTCTTT. Translation: CASSLRRNTEAFF.

V usage is TRBV18 and J usage is TRBJ2-3; a possible D gene is TRBD2 (6 bases). The germline V and J ends were trimmed by 1 base and 0 bases, with 11 bases remaining between them. The CDR3 sequence is 16 residues long. CDR1 and CDR2 (germline): KGHSH, LQKENI. Here the CDR3 reads CASSPLGGTSTDTQYF. The CDR3 DNA reads as TGTGCCAGCTCACCACTGGGGGGAACTAGCACAGATACGCAGTATTTT. Full variable domain (remainder filled in from reference TRBV18 and TRBJ2-3): NAGVMQNPRHLVRRRGQEARLRCSPMKGHSHVYWYRQLPEEGLKFMVYLQKENIIDESGMPKERFSAEFPKEGPSILRIQQVVRGDSAAYFCASSPLGGTSTDTQYFGPGTRLTVL.

The chain joins TRBV30 to TRBJ2-1; a weak D match, TRBD2 (6 bases). This CDR3 comprises 15 residues. Germline CDR1 GTSNPN, CDR2 SVGIG (reference sequence). Deletions cut 2 bases from V and 6 bases from J, with 17 bases between. The CDR3, as DNA: TGTGCCTGGAGTCGGGGGACGGCGGCCTCCAATGAGCAGTTCTTC. This codes for CAWSRGTAASNEQFF.